This T cell receptor beta chain was obtained from a study of T cells in women clearing cervical HPV infection. General study results and limits: CIN3+ cases had significantly higher TCR richness than controls; evenness did not differ.

Only in-frame clones appear in the TCRdb table, and some are missing; sequencing was by immunoSEQ multiplex PCR. The sample spans roughly 30,000 clones; the ten largest clones claim about 8.1%. Turning to this clone: The antigen is undetermined.

This clonotype originated in a woman between 18 and 70 years old with a cervical HPV16 infection that either progressed to CIN3+ or cleared (not recorded which). The source material was blood buffy coat.

CDR3 loop: CAWSVGTAMGMNTEAFF. The covered CDR3 bases are TGTGCCTGGAGTGTAGGGACAGCGATGGGCATGAACACTGAA. The chain recombines TRBV30 with TRBJ1-1, with 7 bases fitting TRBD1. The sequenced fragment ends 3 residues before the CDR3 boundary, so the rest is inferred from the germline J gene. CDR1 is GTSNPN and CDR2 is SVGIG in the germline V gene (reference sequence). The V and J ends lost 0 bases and 0 bases, in that order; junction bases with no gene match: 10. The CDR3 length is 17 residues.